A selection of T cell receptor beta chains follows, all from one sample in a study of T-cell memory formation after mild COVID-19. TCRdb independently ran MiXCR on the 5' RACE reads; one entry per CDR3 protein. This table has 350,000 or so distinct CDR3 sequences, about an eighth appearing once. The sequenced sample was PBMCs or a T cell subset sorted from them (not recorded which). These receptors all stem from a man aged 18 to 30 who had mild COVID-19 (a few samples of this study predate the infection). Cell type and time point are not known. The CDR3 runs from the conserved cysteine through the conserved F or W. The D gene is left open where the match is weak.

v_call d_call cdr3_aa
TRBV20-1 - CSARSGGGFYGYTF
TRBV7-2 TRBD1 CASSPGGGMISYTF
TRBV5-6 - CASSLGGRGDPETQYF
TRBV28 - CASRDFQETQYF
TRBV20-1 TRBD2 CSAAASGGNTDTQYF
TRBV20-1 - CSARDLGVTDTQYF
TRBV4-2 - CASSQDRAEQYF
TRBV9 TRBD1 CASSGDRGYYGYTF
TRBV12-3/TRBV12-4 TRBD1 CASSFLGTGGHETQYF
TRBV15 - CATSRDSGVGQPQHF
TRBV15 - CATSRDNRRSNQPQHF
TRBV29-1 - CSVELLGYYEQYF
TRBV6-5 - CASSYLAGYNEQFF
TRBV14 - CASSQDTPGELFF
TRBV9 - CASSGRPWEPSTDTQYF
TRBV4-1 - CASSSRWFGAGRESPLHF
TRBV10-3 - CAISVTGSDSYNEQFF
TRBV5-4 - CASSEGIGGYTF
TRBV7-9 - CASSLDGHQGTQYF
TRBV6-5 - CASSYSGGLNTEAFF
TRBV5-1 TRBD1 CASSSLTGNGETQYF
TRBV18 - CASRIGALDTEAFF
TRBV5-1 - CASSLDSPGANTEAFF
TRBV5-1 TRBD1 CASSPDPGQASYEQYF
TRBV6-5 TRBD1 CASSIRQGIAGANVLTF
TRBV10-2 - CASSDRGDVDTQYF
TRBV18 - CASSIQGNGNEQFF
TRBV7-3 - CASSPPTGETQYF
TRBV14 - CASSQDYRRTDTQYF